This record looks at one T cell receptor beta chain sequence and its context. Its antigen is not identified. The data derive from a study of OX40 agonist ivuxolimab in advanced cancers. On the study more broadly: Cancers in dose escalation were hepatocellular, melanoma, renal cell and head and neck. Partial responses were achieved by three patients, one with hepatocellular carcinoma and two with cutaneous melanoma. Broader study findings: CD8+ T cells averaged more expanded clones than CD4+.

Assay: immunoSEQ multiplex PCR; the TCRdb copy retains only in-frame clones and omits some. The sample yields about 93,000 clones, under 95% seen once. Germline loops: CDR1 SQVTM, CDR2 ANQGSEA. The ends lost 2 bases at V and 3 bases at J; junction bases unmatched: 3. The CDR3 is 13 residues long. This sequence was found in an adult with an advanced solid tumor such as melanoma, head and neck, liver or kidney cancer. The V call is TRBV29-1, the J call TRBJ1-2; 7 bases map to TRBD1. The starting material was CD4+ or CD8+ T cells sorted from blood, obtained in a trial of the OX40 agonist ivuxolimab. CDR3 in amino acids: CSVELTGDYGYTF. The CDR3 nucleotides read TGCAGCGTTGAACTTACAGGGGACTATGGCTACACCTTC.